The clone carrying this TCR beta chain was observed a single time. The data stem from a study of CD8+ T cells in alopecia areata. The treatment is: oral pan-JAK inhibitor, 5-10 mg twice daily. Alopecia areata patients provided lesional scalp punch biopsies and peripheral blood. Reverse transcribed after extraction, RNA yielded cDNA as the sequencing template. Measured with immunoSEQ multiplex PCR; TCRdb has only the in-frame clones, and not every one. Of 100,000 or so clones detected, just under 60% appear once; the ten largest clones hold about a sixth. The source was CD8+ T cells sorted from blood, collected at roughly week 58, from a patient treated with tofacitinib. The clonotype was recovered from a human donor with alopecia areata.

CDR3 DNA sequence: TGTGCCAGCAGCTTAAACAGGGGAGAGACCCAGTACTTC. It specifies CASSLNRGETQYF. The genes are TRBV7-8 and TRBJ2-5; 7 bases agree with TRBD1. Germline V gene sequence: CDR1 SGHVS, CDR2 FQNEAQ. V was pared by 2 bases and J by 4 bases, with 1 base of the junction left unmatched. This CDR3 comprises 13 residues. Drawing the rest from reference TRBV7-8 and TRBJ2-5, the complete variable domain is GAGVSQSPRYKVAKRGQDVALRCDPISGHVSLFWYQQALGQGPEFLTYFQNEAQLDKSGLPSDRFFAERPEGSVSTLKIQRTQQEDSAVYLCASSLNRGETQYFGPGTRLLVL.